This note documents a single TCR beta chain sequence. The sorted conventional CD4 T cells were gated as CD4+CD127+. Trimming took 0 bases from V and 7 from J, leaving 9 bases between them. The CDR3 totals 13 residues. CDR1 is SGHTA and CDR2 is FQGTGA in the germline V gene. The data derive from a study of B cell selection in AIRE deficiency. The table came from immunoSEQ multiplex PCR; TCRdb's copy has only in-frame clones and leaves some out. This sample has 20,000 to 25,000 clones, with about 96% found just once. This TCR came from a human donor with AIRE deficiency. The chain combines TRBV7-3 with TRBJ1-2; D is undetermined. The sequencing sample was made of conventional CD4+ T cells sorted from PBMCs. The CDR3 sequence is CASSLTQEAGYTF. The CDR3 DNA reads TGTGCCAGCAGCTTAACGCAGGAAGCTGGCTACACCTTC.